Here is one T cell receptor (beta chain) with its context. Antigen specificity is unknown. This sample was included in a study of chemoradiotherapy in HPV16-positive cancers. Study findings and constraints: During treatment, candidate HPV-specific clones and E7-related motifs expanded in tumor. Better recurrence-free survival went with HPV-responsive T-cell expansion in HPV16-positive patients.

Assay used: immunoSEQ multiplex PCR; TCRdb lists only in-frame clones, some missing. The table lists 3,600 or so clones, more than 90% of them singletons. CDR1 is SGHRS, CDR2 YFSETQ, per germline. V shed 0 bases, J shed 8 bases, and the junction held 7 bases outside the gene matches. The CDR3 loop spans 17 amino acids. The sample was acquired from a patient who underwent chemoradiotherapy. The receptor's source is a human donor with HPV-associated anogenital cancer. The chain uses TRBV5-1 and TRBJ2-1; TRBD2 aligns across 14 bases. The CDR3 protein is CASSLEGLAGEGDEQFF. Written as DNA, the CDR3 is TGCGCCAGCAGCTTGGAGGGACTAGCGGGGGAGGGGGATGAGCAGTTCTTC.